What follows describes a single T cell receptor beta chain. The antigen is not known. The junction does not match germline at one end; this may be a read error. Patients with resected primary melanoma were considered at risk of metastatic recurrence. This sample was taken from a study of primary melanoma T cells and metastatic recurrence. Study-wide context: These T2 to T4 primary melanomas had thickness greater than 1 mm.

Germline values: CDR1 MNHGY, CDR2 SAAAGT. There are 12 residues in the CDR3. The study, taken as a whole, reports: Combined with tumor thickness, T-cell fraction reportedly beat other histopathological additions. The tumor T-cell fraction reportedly predicted progression-free survival independently of thickness, ulceration, mitotic rate and age.

The repertoire was sequenced with immunoSEQ multiplex PCR; TCRdb's copy has only in-frame clones and lacks some. The specimen's table records dozens of clones. The chain is built from TRBV6-8 and TRBJ1-2; D remains unclear. Sequences were obtained from melanoma tumor tissue. The TCR sequence derives from a human donor with melanoma. The CDR3 spells CASRDLTEGYIF. The DNA for the CDR3 is TGTGCCAGCAGGGACCTTACAGAGGGCTACATCTTC.